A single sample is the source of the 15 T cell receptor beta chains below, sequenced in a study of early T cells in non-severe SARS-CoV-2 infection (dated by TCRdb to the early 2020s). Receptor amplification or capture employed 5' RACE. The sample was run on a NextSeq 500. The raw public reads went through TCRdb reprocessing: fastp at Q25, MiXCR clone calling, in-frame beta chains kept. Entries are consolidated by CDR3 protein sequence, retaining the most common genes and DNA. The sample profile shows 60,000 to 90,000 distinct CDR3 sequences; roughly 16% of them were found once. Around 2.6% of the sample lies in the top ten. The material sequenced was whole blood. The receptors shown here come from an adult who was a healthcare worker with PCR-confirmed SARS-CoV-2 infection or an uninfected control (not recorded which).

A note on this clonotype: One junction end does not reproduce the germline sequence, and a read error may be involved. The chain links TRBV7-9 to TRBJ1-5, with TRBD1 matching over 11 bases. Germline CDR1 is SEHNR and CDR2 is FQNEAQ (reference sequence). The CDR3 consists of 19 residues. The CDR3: CVSSPHASGQGAVYQPQHF. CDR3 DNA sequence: TGTGTCAGCAGCCCCCACGCCTCCGGACAGGGGGCTGTATACCAGCCCCAGCATTTT.

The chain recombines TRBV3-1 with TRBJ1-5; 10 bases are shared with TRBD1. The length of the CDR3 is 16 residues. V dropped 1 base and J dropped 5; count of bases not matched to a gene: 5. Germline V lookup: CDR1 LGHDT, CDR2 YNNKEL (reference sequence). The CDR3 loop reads CASSQAPTGGYQPQHF. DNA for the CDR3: TGTGCCAGCAGCCAAGCGCCGACAGGGGGCTATCAGCCCCAGCATTTT.

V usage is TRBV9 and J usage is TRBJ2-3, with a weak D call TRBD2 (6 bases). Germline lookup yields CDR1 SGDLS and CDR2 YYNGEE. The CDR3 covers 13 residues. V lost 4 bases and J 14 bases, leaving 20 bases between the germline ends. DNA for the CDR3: TGTGCCAGCAGCCCTCAATCTAGCGCTGGACGGTATTTT. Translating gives CASSPQSSAGRYF.

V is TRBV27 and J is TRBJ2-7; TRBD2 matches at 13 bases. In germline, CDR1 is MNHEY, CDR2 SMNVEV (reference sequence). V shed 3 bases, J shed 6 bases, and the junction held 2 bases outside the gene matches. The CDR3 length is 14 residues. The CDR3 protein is CASSFRTSGSEQYF. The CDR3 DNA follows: TGTGCCAGCAGTTTTCGGACTAGCGGGAGCGAGCAGTACTTC.

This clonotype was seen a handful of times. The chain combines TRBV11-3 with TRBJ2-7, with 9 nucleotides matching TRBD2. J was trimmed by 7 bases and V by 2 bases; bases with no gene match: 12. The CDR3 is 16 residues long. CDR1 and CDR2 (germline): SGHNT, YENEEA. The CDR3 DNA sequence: TGTGCCAGCAGCTTACGGCTAGCGGGATCGATTTGGGAGCAGTACTTC. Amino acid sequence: CASSLRLAGSIWEQYF.

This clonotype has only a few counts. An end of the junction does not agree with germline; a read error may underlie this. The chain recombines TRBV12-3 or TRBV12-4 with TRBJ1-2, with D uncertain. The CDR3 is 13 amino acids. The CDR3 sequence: CASRLAGIYGYTF. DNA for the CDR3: TGTGCCAGCAGGTTAGCTGGAATCTATGGCTACACCTTC.

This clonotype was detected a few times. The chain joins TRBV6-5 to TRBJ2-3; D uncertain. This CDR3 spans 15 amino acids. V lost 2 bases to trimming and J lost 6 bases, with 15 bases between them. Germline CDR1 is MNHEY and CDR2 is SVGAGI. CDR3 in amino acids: CASSYRDPYWDTQYF. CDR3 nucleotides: TGTGCCAGCAGTTACCGCGACCCTTACTGGGATACGCAGTATTTT.

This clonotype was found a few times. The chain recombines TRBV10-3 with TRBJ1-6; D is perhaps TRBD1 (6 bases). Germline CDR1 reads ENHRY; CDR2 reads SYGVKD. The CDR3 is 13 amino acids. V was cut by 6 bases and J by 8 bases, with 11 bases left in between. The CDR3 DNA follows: TGTGCCATCAGGGGGACAAAGGATTCACCCCTCCACTTT. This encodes CAIRGTKDSPLHF.

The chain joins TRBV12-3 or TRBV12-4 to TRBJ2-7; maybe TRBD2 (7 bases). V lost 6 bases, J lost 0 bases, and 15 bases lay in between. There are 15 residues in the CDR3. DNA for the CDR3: TGTGCCAGCAGCCCCCGGGGGGACAACTCCTACGAGCAGTACTTC. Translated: CASSPRGDNSYEQYF.

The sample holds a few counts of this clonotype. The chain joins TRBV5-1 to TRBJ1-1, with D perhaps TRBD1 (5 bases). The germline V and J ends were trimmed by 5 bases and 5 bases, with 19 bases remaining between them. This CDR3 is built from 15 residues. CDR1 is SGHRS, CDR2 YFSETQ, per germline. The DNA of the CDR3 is TGCGCCAGCAGGCGGGACTATGGTGAGGGAACTGAAGCTTTCTTT. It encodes CASRRDYGEGTEAFF. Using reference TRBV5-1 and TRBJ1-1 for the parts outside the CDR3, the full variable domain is KAGVTQTPRYLIKTRGQQVTLSCSPISGHRSVSWYQQTPGQGLQFLFEYFSETQRNKGNFPGRFSGRQFSNSRSEMNVSTLELGDSALYLCASRRDYGEGTEAFFGQGTRLTVV.

The CDR3 coding sequence is TGTGCCAGCAAGGTACAGGGTGGGCGCACAGATACGCAGTATTTT. It translates to CASKVQGGRTDTQYF. The chain recombines TRBV6-1 with TRBJ2-3, with D perhaps TRBD1 (6 bases). Between the trimmed V and J ends, which lost 7 bases and 1 base, there was a span of 15 bases. CDR1 and CDR2 from the germline V gene are MNHNS and SASEGT. The CDR3 covers 15 residues.

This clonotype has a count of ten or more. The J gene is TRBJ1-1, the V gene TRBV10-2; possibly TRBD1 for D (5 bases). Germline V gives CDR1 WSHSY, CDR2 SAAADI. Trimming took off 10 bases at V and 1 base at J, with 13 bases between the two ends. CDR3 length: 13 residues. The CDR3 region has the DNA TGCGCCACGACGGTCCAGGGGAACACTGAAGCTTTCTTT. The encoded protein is CATTVQGNTEAFF.

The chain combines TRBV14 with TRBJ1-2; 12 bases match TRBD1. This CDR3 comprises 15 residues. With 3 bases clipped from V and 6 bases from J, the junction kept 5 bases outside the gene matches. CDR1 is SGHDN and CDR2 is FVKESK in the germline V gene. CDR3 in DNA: TGTGCCAGCAGCCATTCCGGGACAGGGGGCCATGGCTACACCTTC. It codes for CASSHSGTGGHGYTF. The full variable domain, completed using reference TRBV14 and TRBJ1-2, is EAGVTQFPSHSVIEKGQTVTLRCDPISGHDNLYWYRRVMGKEIKFLLHFVKESKQDESGMPNNRFLAERTGGTYSTLKVQPAELEDSGVYFCASSHSGTGGHGYTFGSGTRLTVV.

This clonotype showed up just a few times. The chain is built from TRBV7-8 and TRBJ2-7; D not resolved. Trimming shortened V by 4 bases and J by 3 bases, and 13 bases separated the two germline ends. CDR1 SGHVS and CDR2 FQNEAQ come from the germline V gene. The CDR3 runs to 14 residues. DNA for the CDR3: TGTGCCAGCAGCTCCACTCTCAACGTCTACGAGCAGTACTTC. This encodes CASSSTLNVYEQYF.

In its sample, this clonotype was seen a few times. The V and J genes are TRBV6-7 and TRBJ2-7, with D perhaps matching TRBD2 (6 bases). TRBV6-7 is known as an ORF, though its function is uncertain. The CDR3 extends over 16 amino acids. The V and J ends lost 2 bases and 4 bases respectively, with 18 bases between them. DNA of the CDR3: TGTGCCAGCAGTTACCCAGGACTATGTCTGGCTTACGAGCAGTACTTC. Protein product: CASSYPGLCLAYEQYF.